These 22 T cell receptor beta chains came from one sample sequenced in a study of T cell responses to AZD1222 COVID-19 vaccine. Using immunoSEQ multiplex PCR, the repertoire was profiled, and TCRdb retains in-frame clones only, with some absent. The table records fewer than 150,000 clones, over 75% of them present only once. The sequencing used peripheral blood, collected 28 days after the second AZD1222 dose. These receptors were collected from an adult who received the AZD1222 COVID-19 vaccine.

This clone turned up a few times. The V call is TRBV7-9, the J call TRBJ1-2; D is unresolved. Germline loops: CDR1 SEHNR, CDR2 FQNEAQ (reference sequence). This CDR3 is built from 14 residues. Trimming took 6 bases from V and 7 from J, leaving 18 bases between them. The CDR3 DNA is TGTGCCAGCAGAGGCGGGGAGTCGGCGAGTGGCTACACCTTC. Its translation is CASRGGESASGYTF.

The chain links TRBV6-5 to TRBJ1-6, with unresolved D. Germline values: CDR1 MNHEY, CDR2 SVGAGI. This CDR3 contains 14 residues. The V and J ends lost 5 bases and 8 bases respectively, with 13 bases between them. In nucleotides, the CDR3 is TGTGCCAGCAGTATACCGGGCCAAGATTCACCCCTCCACTTT. It specifies CASSIPGQDSPLHF.

The genes are TRBV4-1 and TRBJ2-1, with TRBD1 identical over 7 bases. The CDR3 totals 16 residues. Per germline, CDR1 MGHRA and CDR2 YSYEKL. Trimming cost V 2 bases and J 8 bases; bases outside gene matches: 12. The CDR3 DNA sequence: TGCGCCAGCAGCCAACCACAGTCGACAGGGAGCTATGAGCAGTTCTTC. As protein: CASSQPQSTGSYEQFF.

V and J are TRBV7-2 and TRBJ2-7, with D unresolved. Germline CDR1 is SGHTA and CDR2 is FQGNSA. V dropped 4 bases and J dropped 5 bases, with 12 bases sitting between them. The CDR3 contains 13 residues. The CDR3 region has the DNA TGTGCCAGCAGCTCCCGACCGAGGAACGAGCAGTACTTC. It yields the protein CASSSRPRNEQYF.

The CDR3 DNA follows: TGTGCCAGCAGCCGTTCCTCGGTAATCCTACAAGAGACCCAGTACTTC. Its protein is CASSRSSVILQETQYF. The V gene is TRBV11-1, the J gene TRBJ2-5; D is unclear. This CDR3 is built from 16 residues. CDR1 is SGHAT and CDR2 is FQDESV in the germline V gene (reference sequence). Trimming cost V 5 bases and J 2 bases, with 18 bases left between them. Based on the CDR3 plus reference TRBV11-1 and TRBJ2-5, the full variable domain is EAEVAQSPRYKITEKSQAVAFWCDPISGHATLYWYRQILGQGPELLVQFQDESVVDDSQLPKDRFSAERLKGVDSTLKIQPAELGDSAMYLCASSRSSVILQETQYFGPGTRLLVL.

The chain has TRBV6-5 and TRBJ2-2, with a tentative D call TRBD2 (5 bases). The length of the CDR3 is 16 residues. CDR1 MNHEY and CDR2 SVGAGI come from the germline V gene. Trimming removed 2 bases from V and 0 bases from J, with 10 bases in between. The CDR3 reads CASSYDWTANTGELFF. CDR3 sequence (DNA): TGTGCCAGCAGTTACGACTGGACTGCGAACACCGGGGAGCTGTTTTTT.

The CDR3 nucleotides are TGTGCCAGTAGTATATCCCCGGGGTCCTACAATGAGCAGTTCTTC. Encoded protein: CASSISPGSYNEQFF. This chain uses TRBV19 with TRBJ2-1, with D possibly matching TRBD2 (5 bases). The V end lost 2 bases, the J end lost 1 base, and 9 bases lay between the germline ends. CDR1 LNHDA and CDR2 SQIVND come from the germline V gene (reference sequence). CDR3 length: 15 amino acids.

The gene calls are TRBV5-1 and TRBJ2-7; TRBD1 agrees at 11 bases. CDR1 and CDR2 (germline): SGHRS, YFSETQ. The CDR3 has 15 amino acids. Germline trimming cut 3 bases from V and 3 bases from J; bases unmatched to any gene: 5. CDR3 amino acids: CASSWGDRGSYEQYF. CDR3 nucleotide sequence: TGCGCCAGCAGCTGGGGGGACAGGGGGAGCTACGAGCAGTACTTC.

This sequence joins TRBV28 and TRBJ1-6, with 7 nucleotides matching TRBD1. Trimming removed 6 bases from V and 6 bases from J; junction bases left unmatched: 5. The CDR3 consists of 14 residues. Germline-derived CDR1 and CDR2 are MDHEN and SYDVKM. The CDR3 sequence is CASSPGQFNSPLHF. The CDR3 nucleotides are TGTGCCAGCAGCCCGGGACAGTTTAATTCACCCCTCCACTTT.

The V gene is TRBV28, the J gene TRBJ1-5; no reliable D call. The ends were cut back, 3 bases at V and 5 bases at J, with 2 bases in the middle. This CDR3 is 11 amino acids long. Germline V gene lookup returns CDR1 MDHEN and CDR2 SYDVKM. For the CDR3, the DNA is TGTGCCAGCAGTTTCCATCAGCCCCAGCATTTT. This sequence encodes CASSFHQPQHF.

This clone was detected only once. The chain employs TRBV27 and TRBJ1-1, with D tentatively TRBD1 (5 bases). V lost 0 bases and J lost 8, with 10 bases in between. Germline V gene sequence: CDR1 MNHEY, CDR2 SMNVEV (reference sequence). The length of the CDR3 is 13 residues. CDR3 sequence reads: CASSLSGHSEAFF. DNA for the CDR3: TGTGCCAGCAGTTTATCTGGACACAGCGAAGCTTTCTTT.

This clone was found once. This rearrangement joins TRBV18 to TRBJ1-6; D unclear. The V gene lost 3 bases and the J gene lost 7 bases, with 13 bases spanning the gap. The germline V gene has CDR1 KGHSH and CDR2 LQKENI. This CDR3 region has 15 residues. The CDR3 nucleotides are TGTGCCAGCTCACCCTCTCGCCGGACGAATTCACCCCTCCACTTT. Its translation is CASSPSRRTNSPLHF.

The V gene is TRBV7-2, the J gene TRBJ1-2; the D is unclear. V was clipped by 1 base and J by 5 bases, with 11 bases between them. The CDR3 is 14 residues long. Germline CDR1 reads SGHTA; CDR2 reads FQGNSA. Written as DNA, the CDR3 is TGTGCCAGCAGCTTAGGGGAGGAGGCTTATGGCTACACCTTC. Amino acids: CASSLGEEAYGYTF.

The V and J genes are TRBV3-1 (or the pseudogene TRBV3-2) and TRBJ1-5, with D possibly being TRBD1 (5 bases). Germline CDR1 LGHDT, CDR2 YNNKEL (reference sequence). This CDR3 comprises 12 residues. With 1 base removed from V and 11 bases from J, the gap between germline ends came to 9 bases. CDR3 sequence: CASSQGDGAQHF. CDR3 nucleotides: TGTGCCAGCAGCCAAGGGGACGGAGCCCAGCATTTT.

V usage is TRBV12-3 or TRBV12-4 and J usage is TRBJ1-1; TRBD1 agrees at 8 bases. V lost 6 bases, J lost 7 bases, and 4 bases stayed unmatched. This CDR3 has 12 residues. The chain's CDR3 is CASSPGQGEAFF. CDR3 DNA sequence: TGTGCCAGCAGCCCTGGACAGGGTGAAGCTTTCTTT.

The sample holds a few counts of this clone. The chain links TRBV30 to TRBJ1-4; unclear D gene. The V end was cut by 0 bases, the J end by 6 bases, with 11 bases between. Germline V lookup: CDR1 GTSNPN, CDR2 SVGIG (reference sequence). This CDR3 is 14 amino acids long. CDR3 sequence: CAWSVWDQDEKLFF. CDR3 nucleotides: TGTGCCTGGAGTGTATGGGATCAGGATGAAAAACTGTTTTTT.

The chain recombines TRBV7-2 with TRBJ1-2, with 7 bases matching TRBD1. The CDR3 has 17 amino acids. Per the germline V gene, CDR1 is SGHTA and CDR2 is FQGNSA. J gave up 4 bases and V 5 bases, and 16 bases lay outside the gene matches. The CDR3 DNA sequence: TGTGCCAGCAGCCGCCGGGACAGCCAGCGACCCCTCTATGGCTACACCTTC. This codes for CASSRRDSQRPLYGYTF.

V usage is TRBV28 and J usage is TRBJ2-1, with D uncertain. CDR1 is MDHEN and CDR2 is SYDVKM in the germline V gene. The V end was cut by 5 bases, the J end by 6 bases, with 8 bases between. The CDR3 consists of 12 residues. The CDR3 sequence is CASSKWTNEQFF. The CDR3 DNA sequence: TGTGCCAGCAGTAAATGGACCAATGAGCAGTTCTTC.

This clone was counted once. The J gene is TRBJ2-1, the V gene TRBV6-5; no clear D gene. Germline V gives CDR1 MNHEY, CDR2 SVGAGI. Trimming stripped 9 bases from V and 7 bases from J, with 19 bases between. This CDR3 comprises 14 residues. The CDR3, as DNA: TGTGCCAGTTCTAGACGACGGATTAGTAATGAGCAGTTCTTC. Protein sequence: CASSRRRISNEQFF.

The chain recombines TRBV6-1 with TRBJ2-3; weak D call: TRBD1 (5 bases). CDR1 and CDR2 from the germline V gene are MNHNS and SASEGT. The CDR3 is made up of 15 amino acids. V was clipped by 2 bases and J by 3 bases, with 12 bases between them. The CDR3 region has the DNA TGTGCCAGCAGTGAATCAGGGATCAGGACAGATACGCAGTATTTT. Translation gives CASSESGIRTDTQYF.

This clone was counted only a few times. The chain is built from TRBV7-9 and TRBJ1-2; the D gene is possibly TRBD1 (6 bases). The V end was cut by 1 base, the J end by 7 bases, with 13 bases between. Germline V gene sequence: CDR1 SEHNR, CDR2 FQNEAQ (reference sequence). The CDR3 is made up of 14 amino acids. In DNA form, the CDR3 reads TGTGCCAGCAGCTTAGGACAGGACGCAGGTGGCTACACCTTC. This encodes CASSLGQDAGGYTF.

The V call is TRBV10-2, the J call TRBJ1-5; D ambiguous. The CDR3 has 14 residues. V was cut by 7 bases and J by 7 bases, with 17 bases left in between. Germline values: CDR1 WSHSY, CDR2 SAAADI. CDR3 protein: CASTDIYSEQPQHF. DNA of the CDR3: TGCGCCAGCACAGACATTTATTCGGAACAGCCCCAGCATTTT.